What follows is one T cell receptor beta chain and its context. The antigen is undetermined. 13 Jbeta primers and 60 Vbeta primers were used for the PCR. The data were produced by immunoSEQ multiplex PCR, yet TCRdb's version contains in-frame clones alone and is incomplete. Here the sample spans 95,000 to 130,000 clones, 60% to 70% being singletons. This specimen comes from a study of cytomegalovirus exposure and HLA in healthy donors. Study-level findings and limits: TCR beta V- and J-gene trimming was later associated with a missense DCLRE1C variant. In a later analysis, at a false discovery rate of 0.05, roughly 16,000 TCR beta sequences matched HLA alleles. An analysis was carried out later, and it reportedly showed fewer N-insertions in an Asian-associated ancestry cluster than the approximately 610-donor mean.

This CDR3 is built from 13 residues. CDR1 and CDR2 from the germline V gene are MNHNY and SVGAGI (reference sequence). The V and J ends lost 5 bases and 8 bases, in that order; junction bases with no gene match: 5. The chain employs TRBV6-6 and TRBJ2-1, with TRBD2 matching 8 bases. This clonotype was obtained from a woman between 40 and 55 years old in good health and CMV-seropositive. Sequencing was carried out using PBMCs. The CDR3 region is CASSPPGGDEQFF. The CDR3 DNA reads TGTGCCAGCAGTCCTCCGGGGGGGGATGAGCAGTTCTTC.